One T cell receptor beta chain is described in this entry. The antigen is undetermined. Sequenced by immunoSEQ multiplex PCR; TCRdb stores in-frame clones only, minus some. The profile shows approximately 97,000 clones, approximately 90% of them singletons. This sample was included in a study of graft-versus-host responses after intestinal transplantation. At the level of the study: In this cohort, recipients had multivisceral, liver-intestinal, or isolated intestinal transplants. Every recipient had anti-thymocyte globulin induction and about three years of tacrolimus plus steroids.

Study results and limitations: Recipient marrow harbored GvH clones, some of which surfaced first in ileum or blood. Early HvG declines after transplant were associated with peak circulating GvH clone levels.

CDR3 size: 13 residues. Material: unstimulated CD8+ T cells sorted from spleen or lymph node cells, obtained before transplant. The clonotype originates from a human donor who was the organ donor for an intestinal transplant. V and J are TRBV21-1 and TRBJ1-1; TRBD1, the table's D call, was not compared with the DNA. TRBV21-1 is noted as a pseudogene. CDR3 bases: TGTGCCAGCACCAAGGGACACGACACTGAAGCTTTCTTT. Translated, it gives CASTKGHDTEAFF.